These 10 T cell receptor beta chains originate from one sample sequenced in a study of PD-L1 blockade in urothelial cancer (dated by TCRdb to the late 2010s). Library preparation was by the immunoSEQ multiplex PCR assay. The immuneACCESS repertoire file appears here via TCRdb, limited to in-frame rearrangements. These files lack a portion of the clones; in checked studies, under half of the deficit traces to unresolved V genes, and the cause of the others is not known. The sample table holds tens of thousands of clones, of which roughly 84% were seen once. The ten largest clones add up to approximately 9.2% of the sample. Reading the label with the study, this specimen's time point is: pretreatment peripheral blood. Sequencing was performed on PBMCs, taken around atezolizumab (anti-PD-L1) treatment. Source of these receptors: a woman between 65 and 79 years old with urothelial cancer.

The V gene is TRBV6-1, the J gene TRBJ2-5; tentative D call: TRBD2 (7 bases). Trimming removed 8 bases at V and 7 bases at J, with 17 bases between. CDR3 length: 13 residues. The germline V gene has CDR1 MNHNS and CDR2 SASEGT. This CDR3 is CASVRGPPRTQYF. The CDR3 DNA follows: TGTGCCAGCGTGCGGGGGCCCCCCCGGACCCAGTACTTC.

Comments on this clone: A read error may account for a junction end that differs from germline. Other DNA sequences from this sample encode an identical CDR3 as well. The chain has TRBV7-9 and TRBJ2-7; TRBD2 is a possible D gene (5 bases). Per germline, CDR1 SEHNR and CDR2 FQNEAQ (reference sequence). The CDR3 consists of 16 residues. This CDR3 is CASSLASTPNPYEQYF. CDR3 bases: TGTGCCAGCAGCCTAGCATCGACACCAAACCCCTACGAGCAGTACTTC.

The chain carries TRBV27 and TRBJ1-4; 8 bases map to TRBD1. V shed 4 bases and J 11 bases; nucleotides not matched to a gene: 9. Germline V gene sequence: CDR1 MNHEY, CDR2 SMNVEV (reference sequence). The CDR3 sequence is 14 residues long. CDR3 residues: CASSSRQGPEKLFF. Here the CDR3 DNA reads TGTGCCAGCAGTTCCCGACAGGGGCCCGAGAAACTGTTTTTT.

The V call is TRBV4-2, the J call TRBJ1-4; a possible D gene is TRBD1 (5 bases). CDR3 length: 17 residues. Germline CDR1 is LGHNA and CDR2 is YNFKEQ. Deletions cut 3 bases from V and 0 bases from J, with 14 bases between. This CDR3 reads CASSHFKGATTNEKLFF. CDR3 DNA: TGTGCCAGCAGCCATTTCAAAGGGGCAACAACTAATGAAAAACTGTTTTTT.

The chain joins TRBV28 to TRBJ1-1; a possible D gene is TRBD1 (5 bases). Trimming shortened V by 8 bases and J by 6 bases, and 19 bases separated the two germline ends. The CDR3 consists of 14 residues. The germline CDR1 and CDR2 sequences are MDHEN and SYDVKM. The CDR3 DNA follows: TGTGCCAGCTCTCGTCCGGGGGAAGGGTCTGAAGCTTTCTTT. Protein: CASSRPGEGSEAFF.

This chain connects TRBV5-1 to TRBJ2-7, with 9 bases lining up with TRBD1. The CDR3 extends over 19 amino acids. V was clipped by 2 bases and J by 3 bases; unmatched bases: 18. From germline, CDR1 is SGHRS and CDR2 YFSETQ. As DNA, the CDR3 is TGCGCCAGCAGCTTCCAGATGTCCCCCGGGACAGGGTTGTTCTACGAGCAGTACTTC. Its protein product is CASSFQMSPGTGLFYEQYF.

The rearrangement uses TRBV5-6 and TRBJ2-2; TRBD2 might be the D (6 bases). The CDR3 is made up of 16 amino acids. Germline V CDR1 and CDR2: SGHDT, YYEEEE. The V gene lost 4 bases and the J gene lost 2 bases, with 15 bases spanning the gap. CDR3 sequence: CASSPTGTPNTGELFF. The CDR3 bases are TGTGCCAGCAGCCCGACCGGGACTCCCAACACCGGGGAGCTGTTTTTT.

This clone was seen only a few times. The V gene is TRBV25-1, the J gene TRBJ1-1; D may be TRBD1 (5 bases). Looked up from germline, CDR1 is MGHDK and CDR2 is SYGVNS. The CDR3 totals 13 residues. The V gene lost 7 bases and the J gene lost 6 bases, with 15 bases spanning the gap. DNA of the CDR3: TGTGCCAGCACCAAAAAGGGGTTACCTGAAGCTTTCTTT. It specifies CASTKKGLPEAFF.

CDR3: CASKGTKPYNEQFF. The CDR3 DNA reads as TGTGCCAGCAAAGGGACTAAACCTTACAATGAGCAGTTCTTC. The chain uses TRBV2 and TRBJ2-1, with 7 bases that match TRBD2. Germline-derived CDR1 and CDR2 are SNHLY and FYNNEI. The V segment lost 7 bases and the J segment 4 bases; nucleotides outside the gene matches: 7. The CDR3 totals 14 residues.

The rearrangement uses TRBV5-1 and TRBJ2-1, with D possibly TRBD1 on 5 matching bases. The germline CDR1 and CDR2 sequences are SGHRS and YFSETQ. Between the trimmed V and J ends, which lost 0 bases and 7 bases, there was a span of 14 bases. The CDR3 consists of 15 residues. The CDR3 bases are TGCGCCAGCAGCTTGGTCCCGGACATCGGTAATGAGCAGTTCTTC. Protein: CASSLVPDIGNEQFF.